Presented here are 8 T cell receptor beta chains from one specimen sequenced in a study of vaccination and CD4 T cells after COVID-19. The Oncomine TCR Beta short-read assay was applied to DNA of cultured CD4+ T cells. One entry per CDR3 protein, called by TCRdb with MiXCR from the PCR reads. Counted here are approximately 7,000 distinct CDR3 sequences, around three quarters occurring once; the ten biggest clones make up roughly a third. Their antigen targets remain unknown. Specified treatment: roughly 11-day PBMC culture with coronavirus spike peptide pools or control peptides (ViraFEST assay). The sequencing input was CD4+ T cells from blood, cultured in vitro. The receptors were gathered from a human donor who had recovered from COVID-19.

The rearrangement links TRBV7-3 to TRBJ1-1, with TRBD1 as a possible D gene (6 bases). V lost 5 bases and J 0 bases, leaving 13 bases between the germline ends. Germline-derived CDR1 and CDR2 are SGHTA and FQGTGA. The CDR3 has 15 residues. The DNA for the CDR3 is TGTGCCAGCAGCGCCGAAGGGGGTATGAACACTGAAGCTTTCTTT. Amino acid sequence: CASSAEGGMNTEAFF.

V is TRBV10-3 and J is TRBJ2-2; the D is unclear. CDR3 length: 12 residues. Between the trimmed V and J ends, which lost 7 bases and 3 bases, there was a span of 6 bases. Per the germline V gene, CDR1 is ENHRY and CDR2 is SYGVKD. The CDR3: CAITNYTGELFF. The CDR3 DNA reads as TGTGCCATCACAAACTACACCGGGGAGCTGTTTTTT.

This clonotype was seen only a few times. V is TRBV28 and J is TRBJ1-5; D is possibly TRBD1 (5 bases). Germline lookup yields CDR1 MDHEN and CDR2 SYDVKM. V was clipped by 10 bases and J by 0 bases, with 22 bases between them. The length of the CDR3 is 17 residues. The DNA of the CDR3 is TGTGCCACCAAATCCCCCACGGGGGAATATAGCAATCAGCCCCAGCATTTT. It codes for CATKSPTGEYSNQPQHF.

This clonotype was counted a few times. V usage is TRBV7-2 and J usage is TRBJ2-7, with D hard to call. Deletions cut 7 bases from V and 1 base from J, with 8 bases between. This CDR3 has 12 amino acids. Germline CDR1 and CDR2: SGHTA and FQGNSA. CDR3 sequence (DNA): TGTGCCAGCACTTCAACTTCCTACGAGCAGTACTTC. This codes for CASTSTSYEQYF.

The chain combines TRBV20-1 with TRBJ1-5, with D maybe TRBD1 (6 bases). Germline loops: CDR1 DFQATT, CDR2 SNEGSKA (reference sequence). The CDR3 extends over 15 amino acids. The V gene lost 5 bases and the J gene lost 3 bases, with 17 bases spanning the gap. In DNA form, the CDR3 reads TGCAGTGCTGGGAAGGGGGAATCGTTCAATCAGCCCCAGCATTTT. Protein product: CSAGKGESFNQPQHF.

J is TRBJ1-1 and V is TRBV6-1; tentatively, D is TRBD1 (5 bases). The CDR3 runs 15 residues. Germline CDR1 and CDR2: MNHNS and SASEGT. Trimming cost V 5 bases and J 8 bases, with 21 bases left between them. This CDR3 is CASSPPGTPGREAFF. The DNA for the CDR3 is TGTGCCAGCAGTCCCCCCGGGACCCCGGGAAGGGAAGCTTTCTTT.

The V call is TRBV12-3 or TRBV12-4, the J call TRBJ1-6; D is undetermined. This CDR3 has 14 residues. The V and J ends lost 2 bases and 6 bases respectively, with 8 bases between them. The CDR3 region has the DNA TGTGCCAGCAGTTTATTCCCCTCTAATTCACCCCTCCACTTT. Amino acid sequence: CASSLFPSNSPLHF.

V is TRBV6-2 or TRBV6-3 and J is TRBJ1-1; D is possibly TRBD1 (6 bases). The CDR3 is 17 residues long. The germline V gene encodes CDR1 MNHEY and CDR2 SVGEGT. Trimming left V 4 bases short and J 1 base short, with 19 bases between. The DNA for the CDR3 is TGTGCCAGCAGTTCCCAAGGGGCAGGGGTTGGGAACACTGAAGCTTTCTTT. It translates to CASSSQGAGVGNTEAFF.